The 20 T cell receptor beta chains in this list originate from one sample, sequenced in a study of shared clonotypes between healthy human individuals. The table came from immunoSEQ multiplex PCR; TCRdb's copy has only in-frame clones and leaves some out. The data contain about 730,000 clones, 72% of them seen just once; the ten biggest clones take up less than 2%. Material for sequencing was memory CD4+ T cells sorted from blood. Subset in this sample: CD45RA-negative fraction. The receptors here all came from a woman aged 25 to 45 in good health.

The V call is TRBV28, the J call TRBJ1-5; 9 bases match TRBD1. This CDR3 is built from 16 residues. Trimming cost V 2 bases and J 2 bases; bases outside gene matches: 4. Germline CDR1 MDHEN, CDR2 SYDVKM. CDR3 in amino acids: CASSLGRTGGNQPQHF. The CDR3 DNA reads TGTGCCAGCAGTTTAGGCCGGACAGGGGGCAATCAGCCCCAGCATTTT.

V is TRBV5-1 and J is TRBJ1-3; D is undetermined. The V end was cut by 4 bases, the J end by 0 bases, with 20 bases between. The CDR3 extends over 18 amino acids. Looked up from germline, CDR1 is SGHRS and CDR2 is YFSETQ. CDR3: CASSATKIGVGSGNTIYF. The CDR3 bases are TGCGCCAGCAGCGCGACGAAAATCGGGGTCGGCTCTGGAAACACCATATATTTT.

This chain uses TRBV10-3 with TRBJ1-2; 7 nucleotides align to TRBD1. J gave up 3 bases and V 10 bases, and 2 bases lay outside the gene matches. Germline V lookup: CDR1 ENHRY, CDR2 SYGVKD. The CDR3 runs to 11 residues. The CDR3 loop reads CATGQDYGYTF. The CDR3 nucleotides are TGTGCCACCGGACAGGACTATGGCTACACCTTC.

This clone has a count of ten or more. This chain connects TRBV27 to TRBJ2-3, with D perhaps matching TRBD2 (6 bases). V dropped 6 bases and J dropped 8 bases, with 18 bases sitting between them. CDR1 and CDR2 from the germline V gene are MNHEY and SMNVEV (reference sequence). This CDR3 is 14 amino acids long. In nucleotides, the CDR3 is TGTGCCAGCAGGGGGCTGGACGGGCGGGGTACGCAGTATTTT. Translation: CASRGLDGRGTQYF.

This clone was seen only a few times. The gene calls are TRBV23-1 and TRBJ1-3, with a weak D call TRBD1 (5 bases). TRBV23-1 is assigned to the ORF class and has an uncertain function. The V gene lost 3 bases and the J gene lost 3 bases, with 12 bases spanning the gap. CDR3 length equals 15 residues. The CDR3 DNA is TGCGCCAGCAGTCATCGGGACCGCAGTGGAAACACCATATATTTT. Protein sequence: CASSHRDRSGNTIYF.

The table lists this clone with many counts. The V and J genes are TRBV7-2 and TRBJ2-2; D is undetermined. Per the germline V gene, CDR1 is SGHTA and CDR2 is FQGNSA. The germline V and J ends were trimmed by 3 bases and 4 bases, with 15 bases remaining between them. The CDR3 is made up of 16 amino acids. CDR3 region: CASSFKRARGTGELFF. CDR3 bases: TGTGCCAGCAGCTTTAAGAGAGCTCGAGGCACCGGGGAGCTGTTTTTT. Supplemented by reference TRBV7-2 and TRBJ2-2, the full variable domain reads GAGVSQSPSNKVTEKGKDVELRCDPISGHTALYWYRQSLGQGLEFLIYFQGNSAPDKSGLPSDRFSAERTGGSVSTLTIQRTQQEDSAVYLCASSFKRARGTGELFFGEGSRLTVL.

The chain is built from TRBV6-1 and TRBJ2-5; possible D gene TRBD2, 6 bases. CDR1 and CDR2 from the germline V gene are MNHNS and SASEGT. This CDR3 region has 15 residues. Trimming took 6 bases from V and 4 from J, leaving 18 bases between them. As DNA, the CDR3 is TGTGCCAGCAGGGAGGGCCCCCAGGGAGGAGAGACCCAGTACTTC. Translated: CASREGPQGGETQYF.

The chain is built from TRBV9 and TRBJ2-7; a possible D gene is TRBD1 (5 bases). The CDR3 spans 14 residues. The V gene lost 1 base and the J gene lost 3 bases, with 11 bases spanning the gap. Per the germline V gene, CDR1 is SGDLS and CDR2 is YYNGEE. The CDR3 DNA reads as TGTGCCAGCAGCGTAAGGGGCCTAGGCTACGAGCAGTACTTC. Protein sequence: CASSVRGLGYEQYF.

J is TRBJ1-1 and V is TRBV5-1; 7 nucleotides align to TRBD1. The V and J ends lost 2 bases and 5 bases, in that order; junction bases with no gene match: 9. CDR3 length: 15 residues. Germline values: CDR1 SGHRS, CDR2 YFSETQ. This chain's CDR3 is CASSFRQGVKTEAFF. The CDR3 nucleotides read TGCGCCAGCAGCTTTCGACAGGGTGTAAAAACTGAAGCTTTCTTT.

This chain links TRBV7-9 with TRBJ1-2; D is unclear. Germline lookup yields CDR1 SEHNR and CDR2 FQNEAQ (reference sequence). The V end was cut by 0 bases, the J end by 2 bases, with 7 bases between. This CDR3 is built from 14 residues. The CDR3 sequence: CASSLATVNYGYTF. In DNA, the CDR3 is TGTGCCAGCAGCTTAGCCACGGTGAACTATGGCTACACCTTC.

This clone was seen more than once but under ten times. This chain connects TRBV5-4 to TRBJ2-1; the D call may be TRBD1 or TRBD2 (5 bases each). The V end was cut by 5 bases, the J end by 3 bases, with 12 bases between. Germline CDR1 SGHNT, CDR2 YYREEE (reference sequence). The CDR3 spans 14 residues. The CDR3 loop is CASSPGPIYNEQFF. The CDR3 nucleotides are TGTGCCAGCAGTCCGGGACCGATCTACAATGAGCAGTTCTTC.

The rearrangement uses TRBV6-6 and TRBJ2-5; 9 bases agree with TRBD2. Per the germline V gene, CDR1 is MNHNY and CDR2 is SVGAGI (reference sequence). The CDR3 extends over 16 amino acids. V lost 4 bases and J lost 1; bases outside the gene matches: 7. The CDR3, as DNA: TGTGCCAGCAGTTCCTTCCCTAGCGGGGCCCAAGAGACCCAGTACTTC. Its translation: CASSSFPSGAQETQYF.

The J gene is TRBJ1-1, the V gene TRBV6-6, with D perhaps matching TRBD1 (5 bases). The CDR3 is 15 residues long. The V gene's germline CDR1 is MNHNY and CDR2 SVGAGI (reference sequence). V was pared by 0 bases and J by 1 base, with 9 bases between. The CDR3 DNA follows: TGTGCCAGCAGTTACTCAGGCGGGGGGAACACTGAAGCTTTCTTT. Translated: CASSYSGGGNTEAFF.

In its sample, this clone was seen once. The chain couples TRBV28 to TRBJ1-5, with TRBD1 as a possible D gene (5 bases). Germline loops: CDR1 MDHEN, CDR2 SYDVKM. CDR3 length equals 16 residues. V lost 6 bases, J lost 6 bases, and 21 bases lay in between. As DNA, the CDR3 is TGTGCCAGCAGCCCGGGACTTCCAAAGGTCCGTCAGCCCCAGCATTTT. As protein: CASSPGLPKVRQPQHF.

V and J are TRBV28 and TRBJ1-4, with 7 bases fitting TRBD1. Trimming cost V 7 bases and J 8 bases; bases outside gene matches: 7. Germline assignment: CDR1 MDHEN and CDR2 SYDVKM. This CDR3 has 13 amino acids. The CDR3 is CASISGQAEKLFF. For the CDR3, the DNA is TGTGCCAGCATATCAGGACAGGCGGAAAAACTGTTTTTT.

V usage is TRBV7-8 and J usage is TRBJ2-2; D ambiguous. Per the germline V gene, CDR1 is SGHVS and CDR2 is FQNEAQ. The CDR3 totals 16 residues. Trimming left V 3 bases short and J 0 bases short, with 11 bases between. The CDR3 here is CASSFQLVANTGELFF. The CDR3 nucleotides read TGTGCCAGCAGCTTCCAGTTAGTCGCGAACACCGGGGAGCTGTTTTTT.

This clone was counted a few times. This chain joins TRBV5-1 and TRBJ2-1, with D perhaps given as TRBD1 or TRBD2 (6 bases each). V was cut by 0 bases and J by 10 bases, with 17 bases left in between. The CDR3 is made up of 15 amino acids. Germline CDR1 SGHRS, CDR2 YFSETQ. CDR3 sequence reads: CASSLVSGAQGEQFF. CDR3 coding DNA: TGCGCCAGCAGCTTGGTGTCGGGGGCTCAAGGGGAGCAGTTCTTC.

Notes on this clone: This sample also contains other DNA sequences that code for the same CDR3. The rearrangement joins TRBV4-1 to TRBJ2-3; TRBD2 might be the D (6 bases). V was trimmed by 0 bases and J by 1 base, leaving 8 bases between them. The CDR3 consists of 15 residues. Germline CDR1 reads MGHRA; CDR2 reads YSYEKL. The CDR3 DNA reads as TGCGCCAGCAGCCAAGAGGGAGGCGGCACAGATACGCAGTATTTT. This sequence encodes CASSQEGGGTDTQYF.

V is TRBV14 and J is TRBJ2-5, with 9 positions matching TRBD1. The CDR3 totals 15 residues. V lost 2 bases, J lost 6 bases, and 7 bases stayed unmatched. From germline, CDR1 is SGHDN and CDR2 FVKESK. DNA for the CDR3: TGTGCCAGCAGCCAATCCGGGACAGGGAGAAAGACCCAGTACTTC. Amino acids: CASSQSGTGRKTQYF. Based on the CDR3 plus reference TRBV14 and TRBJ2-5, the full variable domain is EAGVTQFPSHSVIEKGQTVTLRCDPISGHDNLYWYRRVMGKEIKFLLHFVKESKQDESGMPNNRFLAERTGGTYSTLKVQPAELEDSGVYFCASSQSGTGRKTQYFGPGTRLLVL.

The rearrangement uses TRBV2 and TRBJ1-5, with no clear D. Germline-derived CDR1 and CDR2 are SNHLY and FYNNEI. The V gene lost 7 bases and the J gene lost 1 base, with 11 bases spanning the gap. This CDR3 spans 14 amino acids. This chain's CDR3 is CASKQGYSNQPQHF. CDR3 nucleotide sequence: TGTGCCAGCAAGCAAGGGTACAGCAATCAGCCCCAGCATTTT.